The next 32 T cell receptor beta chains were all read from a single sample in a study of post-analysis software for immune sequencing data (dated by TCRdb to between 2014 and 2016). General study outcomes and caveats: Several TRBV segments, including TRBV5-6, TRBV5-1 and TRBV20-1, were significantly more frequent in patients than controls.

Receptors were amplified or captured by PCR. Sequencing took place on an Illumina HiSeq 2500. Unique molecular identifiers were incorporated into TCR beta cDNA libraries to reduce PCR and sequencing biases. TCRdb reworked the public reads: Q25 trimming with fastp, MiXCR clone assembly, productive beta chains retained. Each CDR3 protein appears once, grouped with its most common genes and DNA. The sample table shows around 200,000 distinct CDR3 sequences, and approximately 28% are seen once. Roughly 3.4% of the sample comes from the top ten. Antigens of these TCRs are unknown. Sequenced sample: blood. The receptors originated from a girl younger than 18 with multiple sclerosis.

This clonotype was picked up many times. This chain connects TRBV12-3 or TRBV12-4 to TRBJ1-2; the D is unclear. The CDR3 runs to 12 residues. Trimming left V 6 bases short and J 7 bases short, with 12 bases between. In DNA, the CDR3 is TGTGCCAGCAGCCGCAGTTTGGCTGGCTACACCTTC. Amino acid sequence: CASSRSLAGYTF.

The chain joins TRBV12-3 or TRBV12-4 to TRBJ2-1; D is possibly TRBD1 or TRBD2 (7 bases each). The CDR3 length is 14 residues. Trimming cost V 3 bases and J 6 bases, with 12 bases left between them. CDR3 amino acids: CASSLGGTVNEQFF. DNA for the CDR3: TGTGCCAGCAGTTTGGGGGGGACAGTCAATGAGCAGTTCTTC.

On this clonotype itself: One base away lies a much larger clone, so this may be a sequencing read error. This sequence joins TRBV20-1 and TRBJ1-2; 9 bases align to TRBD1. The CDR3 contains 14 residues. Looked up from germline, CDR1 is DFQATT and CDR2 is SNEGSKA (reference sequence). CDR3 DNA: TGCTGTGCTAGTGGGACAGGGAATCGGTATGGCTACACCTTC. This gives the protein CCASGTGNRYGYTF.

The chain couples TRBV27 to TRBJ1-2; possible D gene TRBD1, 6 bases. V was clipped by 3 bases and J by 2 bases, with 16 bases between them. The CDR3 has 16 residues. Per germline, CDR1 MNHEY and CDR2 SMNVEV (reference sequence). The CDR3 DNA sequence: TGTGCCAGCAGTTTTGGGCTGGGGGCTGGCAACTATGGCTACACCTTC. This encodes CASSFGLGAGNYGYTF.

This clonotype was seen only a few times. The CDR3 sequence is CSAMDRQETQYF. The CDR3 DNA reads TGCAGTGCTATGGACAGGCAAGAGACCCAGTACTTC. J is TRBJ2-5 and V is TRBV20-1, with TRBD1 matching 7 bases. Per the germline V gene, CDR1 is DFQATT and CDR2 is SNEGSKA (reference sequence). This CDR3 contains 12 residues. Trimming cost V 4 bases and J 2 bases; bases outside gene matches: 1.

The V gene is TRBV9, the J gene TRBJ1-2; TRBD1 matches at 7 bases. V shed 3 bases and J 0 bases; nucleotides not matched to a gene: 5. The CDR3 spans 15 residues. CDR1 and CDR2 from the germline V gene are SGDLS and YYNGEE. CDR3 bases: TGTGCCAGCAGCGAATGGGACAGTCCTAACTATGGCTACACCTTC. Encoded protein: CASSEWDSPNYGYTF.

The V call is TRBV6-6, the J call TRBJ1-2, with a weak D call TRBD1 (6 bases). Germline CDR1 reads MNHNY; CDR2 reads SVGAGI (reference sequence). The CDR3 extends over 12 amino acids. V was clipped by 10 bases and J by 8 bases, with 17 bases between them. CDR3 in DNA: TGTGCCACGAACTCAGGGGAGGGCGGCTACACCTTC. Translated: CATNSGEGGYTF.

This chain links TRBV14 with TRBJ2-7; 7 nucleotides align to TRBD1. The CDR3 totals 14 residues. Germline-derived CDR1 and CDR2 are SGHDN and FVKESK. V shed 8 bases and J 7 bases; nucleotides not matched to a gene: 14. CDR3: CASEGATGVGEQYF. CDR3 coding DNA: TGTGCCAGCGAGGGGGCTACAGGCGTTGGAGAGCAGTACTTC.

Comments on this clonotype: A much larger clonotype is one base distant, so this may be a read error. The V and J genes are TRBV12-5 and TRBJ2-3; TRBD2 is a possible D gene (5 bases). This CDR3 has 13 residues. CDR1 and CDR2 from the germline V gene are LGHNT and FRNRAP. The CDR3: CTSGIASTDTQYF. The CDR3 nucleotides are TGTACTAGTGGTATAGCTAGCACAGATACGCAGTATTTT.

This clonotype was detected only a few times. The chain carries TRBV27 and TRBJ2-7; D remains unclear. The ends were cut back, 2 bases at V and 1 base at J, with 12 bases in the middle. From germline, CDR1 is MNHEY and CDR2 SMNVEV (reference sequence). CDR3 length equals 15 residues. DNA for the CDR3: TGTGCCAGCAGTTTAGGAGTTAAGTCATCCTACGAGCAGTACTTC. Translated: CASSLGVKSSYEQYF.

This clonotype was counted between two and nine times. This chain connects TRBV6-1 to TRBJ1-6; perhaps TRBD1 as D (6 bases). Trimming removed 2 bases from V and 10 bases from J, with 15 bases in between. The CDR3 length is 15 residues. Germline-derived CDR1 and CDR2 are MNHNS and SASEGT. DNA of the CDR3: TGTGCCAGCAGTGAAAGGGGGGCCGAGTGGTCACCCCTCCACTTT. Residues: CASSERGAEWSPLHF.

This clonotype was counted only a few times. This chain joins TRBV20-1 and TRBJ2-1, with TRBD2 matching over 10 bases. V shed 0 bases and J 15 bases; nucleotides not matched to a gene: 14. This CDR3 is built from 15 residues. Germline-derived CDR1 and CDR2 are DFQATT and SNEGSKA (reference sequence). CDR3 sequence (DNA): TGCAGTGCTAGAGATAAAGCGGGGGGGCGACGAGCTCTGTTCTTC. This gives the protein CSARDKAGGRRALFF.

This clonotype has a count of ten or more. The gene calls are TRBV6-5 and TRBJ2-7; 8 bases map to TRBD1. The germline CDR1 and CDR2 sequences are MNHEY and SVGAGI. The CDR3 length is 21 residues. V lost 0 bases to trimming and J lost 2 bases; unmatched junction nucleotides: 21. The DNA for the CDR3 is TGTGCCAGCAGTTACTCCCGTCTAGCGTCGGGAAGGACAGGGAGACCCTACGAGCAGTACTTC. This codes for CASSYSRLASGRTGRPYEQYF.

This clonotype was detected ten times or more. The J gene is TRBJ1-2, the V gene TRBV6-1; 8 bases line up with TRBD1. The V gene end was trimmed by 1 base and the J gene end by 4 bases; junction bases not matched to a gene: 2. The CDR3 has 14 amino acids. Germline V lookup: CDR1 MNHNS, CDR2 SASEGT. DNA for the CDR3: TGTGCCAGCAGTGAAGACAGGGGGGTCTATGGCTACACCTTC. Protein product: CASSEDRGVYGYTF.

This clonotype has a handful of counts. The chain couples TRBV15 to TRBJ2-7, with 9 bases identical to TRBD1. The CDR3 totals 17 residues. With V trimmed by 0 bases and J by 4 bases, 10 bases remained unmatched. From germline, CDR1 is LNHNV and CDR2 YYDKDF (reference sequence). Here the CDR3 DNA reads TGTGCCACCAGCAGAGATGGTTGGGACAGGGTTTTGTACGAGCAGTACTTC. Its protein product is CATSRDGWDRVLYEQYF.

This clonotype was found many times. V gene TRBV20-1 combines with J gene TRBJ2-3; D gene uncertain. The CDR3 runs 12 residues. Germline V lookup: CDR1 DFQATT, CDR2 SNEGSKA (reference sequence). Trimming left V 3 bases short and J 5 bases short, with 9 bases between. CDR3 region: CSASRLGDTQYF. In DNA form, the CDR3 reads TGCAGTGCTAGCAGGTTGGGAGATACGCAGTATTTT.

This clonotype was detected many times. The V gene is TRBV7-2, the J gene TRBJ1-2; D is possibly TRBD1 (5 bases). Trimming stripped 6 bases from V and 4 bases from J, with 21 bases between. The CDR3 extends over 16 amino acids. From germline, CDR1 is SGHTA and CDR2 FQGNSA. CDR3 sequence reads: CASREATGGDSYGYTF. DNA of the CDR3: TGTGCCAGCAGGGAAGCCACGGGGGGGGATAGCTATGGCTACACCTTC.

This clonotype has at least ten counts. The chain joins TRBV20-1 to TRBJ2-4, with D hard to call. From germline, CDR1 is DFQATT and CDR2 SNEGSKA (reference sequence). This CDR3 contains 12 residues. The V end lost 7 bases, the J end lost 0 bases, and 7 bases lay between the germline ends. CDR3 coding DNA: TGCAGTGTTGTACCAGCCAAAAACATTCAGTACTTC. Its protein product is CSVVPAKNIQYF.

This clonotype has only a few counts. The rearrangement uses TRBV20-1 and TRBJ1-5; D may be TRBD1 (6 bases). Germline CDR1 DFQATT, CDR2 SNEGSKA (reference sequence). The CDR3 has 15 residues. Trimming removed 6 bases at V and 3 bases at J, with 18 bases between. CDR3 DNA sequence: TGCAGTGCGACGACAGGCGGTAGCCACAATCAGCCCCAGCATTTT. Protein: CSATTGGSHNQPQHF.

This clonotype has ten or more counts. The chain combines TRBV5-5 with TRBJ1-2, with D perhaps matching TRBD1 (5 bases). Germline V lookup: CDR1 SGHKS, CDR2 YYEKEE (reference sequence). CDR3 length: 11 amino acids. The V end lost 6 bases, the J end lost 3 bases, and 6 bases lay between the germline ends. The CDR3 DNA sequence: TGTGCCAGCACCAGGGACTATGGCTACACCTTC. This sequence encodes CASTRDYGYTF.

Ten or more counts support this clonotype. CDR3 residues: CASSRLAGGRNEQFF. The CDR3 region has the DNA TGTGCCAGCAGTAGGCTAGCGGGAGGTAGAAATGAGCAGTTCTTC. This chain connects TRBV28 to TRBJ2-1; 11 bases align to TRBD2. CDR3 length: 15 residues. In germline, CDR1 is MDHEN, CDR2 SYDVKM. V was pared by 5 bases and J by 7 bases, with 7 bases of the junction left unmatched.

This clonotype was seen repeatedly, ten times or more. J is TRBJ2-1 and V is TRBV9; D uncertain. Germline V gene lookup returns CDR1 SGDLS and CDR2 YYNGEE. The CDR3 contains 17 residues. Trimming shortened V by 3 bases and J by 0 bases, and 16 bases separated the two germline ends. The CDR3 coding sequence is TGTGCCAGCAGCGCCCCGTTCGGGCAACTCTCCTACAATGAGCAGTTCTTC. Translated: CASSAPFGQLSYNEQFF.

Details on this clonotype: Given a much more abundant clone one base away, this may be a read error. This chain connects TRBV4-1 to TRBJ2-1; 14 bases map to TRBD2. Germline CDR1 and CDR2: MGHRA and YSYEKL. The CDR3 covers 15 residues. The CDR3 nucleotides read TGCGCCGGCAGCCAGGGACTAGCGGGAGAACGGGAGCAGTTCTTC. Translation gives CAGSQGLAGEREQFF.

The gene calls are TRBV6-4 and TRBJ1-6; TRBD1 aligns across 10 bases. CDR1 is MRHNA and CDR2 is SNTAGT in the germline V gene. After removal of 0 bases from V and 7 bases from J, the junction contained 0 bases not matched to a gene. CDR3 size: 15 residues. CDR3 coding DNA: TGTGCCAGCAGTGACTCGACAGGGGGCAATTCACCCCTCCACTTT. It translates to CASSDSTGGNSPLHF.

V is TRBV12-3 or TRBV12-4 and J is TRBJ1-2; 7 positions match TRBD1. This CDR3 comprises 17 residues. J was trimmed by 8 bases and V by 3 bases; bases with no gene match: 18. The CDR3 loop is CASSFPGGGQPPRGYTF. The CDR3 DNA sequence: TGTGCCAGCAGTTTCCCGGGGGGGGGACAGCCACCGCGGGGCTACACCTTC.

This chain connects TRBV6-1 to TRBJ1-1; D is undetermined. V shed 0 bases and J shed 10 bases, with 9 bases lying between them. This CDR3 spans 12 amino acids. In germline, CDR1 is MNHNS, CDR2 SASEGT. The DNA of the CDR3 is TGTGCCAGCAGTGAAGCTGGGGTGTTAGCTTTCTTT. This sequence encodes CASSEAGVLAFF.

As for this clonotype: Possible read error: a much larger clone is one base away. This chain uses TRBV20-1 with TRBJ2-4, with 8 nucleotides matching TRBD2. The trim removed 5 bases at V and 15 bases at J, leaving 15 bases unmatched. Germline values: CDR1 DFQATT, CDR2 SNEGSKA (reference sequence). The CDR3 is made up of 13 amino acids. The CDR3 is CSASPGLGHERYF. The CDR3 DNA follows: TGCAGTGCTTCGCCGGGACTAGGACACGAGCGGTACTTC.

There are a few counts of this clonotype. The CDR3 sequence is CASSSILAGGLREQFF. CDR3 in DNA: TGTGCCAGCAGCTCAATTCTAGCGGGAGGCCTGCGTGAGCAGTTCTTC. The genes are TRBV11-3 and TRBJ2-1; 11 bases line up with TRBD2. This CDR3 spans 16 amino acids. Germline CDR1 is SGHNT and CDR2 is YENEEA. The junction had 11 bases not matched to a gene; V was cut back by 4 bases and J by 9 bases.

This clonotype was observed a few times. This chain uses TRBV11-2 with TRBJ2-1; unclear D gene. The CDR3 has 12 amino acids. With 5 bases removed from V and 13 bases from J, the gap between germline ends came to 15 bases. Germline CDR1 SGHAT, CDR2 FQNNGV. The CDR3 nucleotides read TGTGCCAGCAGCCTCGGATTGAGCCCTCAGTTCTTC. It is translated as CASSLGLSPQFF. The whole variable domain, remainder taken from reference TRBV11-2 and TRBJ2-1, is EAGVAQSPRYKIIEKRQSVAFWCNPISGHATLYWYQQILGQGPKLLIQFQNNGVVDDSQLPKDRFSAERLKGVDSTLKIQPAKLEDSAVYLCASSLGLSPQFFGPGTRLTVL.

The chain links TRBV3-1 to TRBJ2-3; 8 bases are shared with TRBD2. The CDR3 sequence is 14 residues long. Trimming took 1 base from V and 9 from J; bases not matched to a gene: 6. Germline-derived CDR1 and CDR2 are LGHDT and YNNKEL (reference sequence). The CDR3 DNA follows: TGTGCCAGCAGCCAAGGAGGAGCGGGGGACACGCAGTATTTT. Translating gives CASSQGGAGDTQYF.

This clonotype occurred many times. The chain has TRBV28 and TRBJ2-7; maybe TRBD1 (6 bases). Germline V gives CDR1 MDHEN, CDR2 SYDVKM. V gave up 7 bases and J gave up 2 bases, with 12 bases separating them. The CDR3 spans 13 residues. The CDR3 nucleotides read TGTGCCAGCATCTCGACAGGAACCTACGAGCAGTACTTC. As protein: CASISTGTYEQYF.

Note on this clonotype: A much larger clone sits a single nucleotide away, making a read error possible. The CDR3 DNA reads as TGTGCCAGCAGCTTAGCCCCACTAGCGCCAAGCTACAATGAGCAGTACTTC. Its translation is CASSLAPLAPSYNEQYF. This chain uses TRBV7-8 with TRBJ2-7, with 7 bases fitting TRBD2. The V segment lost 0 bases and the J segment 7 bases; nucleotides outside the gene matches: 15. The CDR3 runs 17 residues. Germline CDR1 SGHVS, CDR2 FQNEAQ.